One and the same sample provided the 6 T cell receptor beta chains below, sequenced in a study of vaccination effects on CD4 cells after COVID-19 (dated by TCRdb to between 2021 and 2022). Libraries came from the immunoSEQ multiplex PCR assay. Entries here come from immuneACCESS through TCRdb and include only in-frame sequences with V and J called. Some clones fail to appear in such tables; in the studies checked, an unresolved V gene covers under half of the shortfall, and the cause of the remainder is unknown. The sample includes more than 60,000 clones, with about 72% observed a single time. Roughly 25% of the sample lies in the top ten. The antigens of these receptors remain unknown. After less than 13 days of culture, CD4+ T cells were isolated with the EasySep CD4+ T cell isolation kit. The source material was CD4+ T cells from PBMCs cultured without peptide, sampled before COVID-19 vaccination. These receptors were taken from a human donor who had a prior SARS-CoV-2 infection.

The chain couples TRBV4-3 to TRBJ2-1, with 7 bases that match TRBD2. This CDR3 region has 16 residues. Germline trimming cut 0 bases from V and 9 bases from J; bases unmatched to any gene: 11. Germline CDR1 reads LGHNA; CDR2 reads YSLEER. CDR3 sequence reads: CASSQEAGVPFSEQFF. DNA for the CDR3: TGCGCCAGCAGCCAAGAGGCGGGAGTGCCCTTCAGTGAGCAGTTCTTC.

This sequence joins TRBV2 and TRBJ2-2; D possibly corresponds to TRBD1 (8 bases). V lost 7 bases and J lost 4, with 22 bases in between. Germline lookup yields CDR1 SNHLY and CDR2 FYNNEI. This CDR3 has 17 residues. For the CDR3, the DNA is TGTGCCAGCACAGGGGGCGGGGGAGCTCCGAGCACCGGGGAGCTGTTTTTT. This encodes CASTGGGGAPSTGELFF.

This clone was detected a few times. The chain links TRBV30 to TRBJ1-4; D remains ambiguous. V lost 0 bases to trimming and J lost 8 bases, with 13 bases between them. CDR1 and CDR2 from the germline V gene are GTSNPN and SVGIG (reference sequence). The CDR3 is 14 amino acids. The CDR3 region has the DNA TGTGCCTGGAGTGTATTTTCGGGTTACGAAAAACTGTTTTTT. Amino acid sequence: CAWSVFSGYEKLFF.

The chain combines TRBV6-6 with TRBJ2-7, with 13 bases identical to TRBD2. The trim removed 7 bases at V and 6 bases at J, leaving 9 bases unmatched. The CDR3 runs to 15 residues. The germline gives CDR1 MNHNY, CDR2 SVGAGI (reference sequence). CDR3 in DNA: TGTGCCAGCACCAGACTAGCGGGGGGCGTCTCCGAGCAGTACTTC. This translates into CASTRLAGGVSEQYF.

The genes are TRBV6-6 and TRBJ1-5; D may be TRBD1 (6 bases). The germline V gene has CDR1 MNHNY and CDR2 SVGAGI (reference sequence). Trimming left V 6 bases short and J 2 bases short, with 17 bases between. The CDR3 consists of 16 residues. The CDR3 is CASRGIRTVGNQPQHF. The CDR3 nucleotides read TGTGCCAGCAGGGGCATTCGGACAGTTGGCAATCAGCCCCAGCATTTT.

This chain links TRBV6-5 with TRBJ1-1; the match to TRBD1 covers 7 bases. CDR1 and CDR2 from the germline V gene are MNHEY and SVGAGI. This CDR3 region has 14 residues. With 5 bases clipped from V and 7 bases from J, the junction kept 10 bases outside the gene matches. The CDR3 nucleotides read TGTGCCAGCAGTACCCCCGCCGACAGGGATGAAGCTTTCTTT. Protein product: CASSTPADRDEAFF.